These 26 T cell receptor beta chains were sequenced from one sample in a study of molecular identifiers for immune sequencing clone quantification. TCRdb re-analysed the PCR reads in MiXCR, keeping a single row per CDR3 protein. Among around 470,000 distinct CDR3 sequences listed, around 21% were seen once. The material sequenced was naive CD8+ T cells from blood, with Jurkat cell RNA spiked in. This sample's subset: FACS-sorted CD8+CD4-CCR7+CD45RA+ naive T cells. The receptors stem from a human donor in good health. Some libraries in this study had Jurkat cell RNA spiked in.

This clonotype was detected many times. The chain has TRBV7-2 and TRBJ2-7, with D unresolved. V dropped 1 base and J dropped 0 bases, with 7 bases sitting between them. The CDR3 is 14 amino acids. CDR1 is SGHTA and CDR2 is FQGNSA in the germline V gene. The CDR3 nucleotides read TGTGCCAGCAGCTTAGTTCCCGGCTCCTACGAGCAGTACTTC. Translated, it gives CASSLVPGSYEQYF.

Concerning this clonotype: Just one base apart from a much larger clone, this may be a read error. This sequence joins TRBV2 and TRBJ2-3; 11 bases are shared with TRBD2. The CDR3 contains 15 residues. The germline gives CDR1 SNHLY, CDR2 FYNNEI. CDR3 bases: TGTACCAGCAGTGCCGGGACTAGCGGTTCAGATACGCAGTATTTT. Its protein is CTSSAGTSGSDTQYF.

As to this clonotype: A read error may be the cause here, since a much bigger clone is one base away. The chain is built from TRBV6-2 or TRBV6-3 and TRBJ1-1; D is ambiguous. CDR1 and CDR2 (germline): MNHEY, SVGEGT. The V end was cut by 6 bases, the J end by 4 bases, with 24 bases between. CDR3 length: 17 amino acids. The CDR3 loop reads CASRREKLSRMSTEAFF. CDR3 in DNA: TGTGCCAGCAGACGCGAGAAACTATCGAGGATGAGCACTGAAGCTTTCTTT.

The chain links TRBV4-3 to TRBJ1-1; 7 positions agree with TRBD1. The CDR3 consists of 15 residues. V shed 3 bases, J shed 5 bases, and the junction held 9 bases outside the gene matches. Germline V gene sequence: CDR1 LGHNA, CDR2 YSLEER. Here the CDR3 reads CASSQDRQGITEAFF. In DNA, the CDR3 is TGCGCCAGCAGCCAGGACCGACAGGGCATAACTGAAGCTTTCTTT.

This clonotype has a handful of counts. This chain links TRBV9 with TRBJ2-7; the D is unclear. Germline V gene sequence: CDR1 SGDLS, CDR2 YYNGEE. The CDR3 has 15 amino acids. Trimming removed 1 base at V and 1 base at J, with 12 bases between. Here the CDR3 DNA reads TGTGCCAGCAGCGTAAACTGGAGAAGGTCCTACGAGCAGTACTTC. Protein product: CASSVNWRRSYEQYF.

As regards this clonotype: Being one base from a much bigger clone, this may be a read error. The V gene is TRBV29-1, the J gene TRBJ2-7; tentatively, D is TRBD2 (5 bases). CDR3 length: 13 amino acids. Germline values: CDR1 SQVTM, CDR2 ANQGSEA. CDR3 coding DNA: TGCGGCGTTGAGGGTGACACCCCCTACGAGCAGTACTTC. Protein sequence: CGVEGDTPYEQYF.

The table lists this clonotype with many counts. CDR3 sequence (DNA): TGTGCCAGTAGTATGACGGGAATGAACACTGAAGCTTTCTTT. This gives the protein CASSMTGMNTEAFF. The V call is TRBV19, the J call TRBJ1-1; D remains unclear. CDR3 length: 14 amino acids. V gave up 3 bases and J gave up 0 bases, with 8 bases separating them. Germline CDR1 is LNHDA and CDR2 is SQIVND (reference sequence).

The chain couples TRBV2 to TRBJ1-4; weak D call: TRBD1 (5 bases). This CDR3 is built from 18 residues. Germline-derived CDR1 and CDR2 are SNHLY and FYNNEI. Trimming pared 3 bases from V and 10 bases from J, leaving 27 bases between. CDR3 DNA sequence: TGTGCCAGCAGTGATTCTAATCCGCGGGGGTGTTTACGTGGAAAACTGTTTTTT. Translation: CASSDSNPRGCLRGKLFF.

The rearrangement links TRBV14 to TRBJ1-2, with 7 positions matching TRBD1. Germline V gives CDR1 SGHDN, CDR2 FVKESK. The CDR3 consists of 18 residues. After removal of 4 bases from V and 0 bases from J, the junction contained 14 bases not matched to a gene. The CDR3 bases are TGTGCCAGCAGCCCTCCTGACCCGGGACAGCTAGCTAACTATGGCTACACCTTC. It is translated as CASSPPDPGQLANYGYTF.

This clonotype was seen many times. The V and J genes are TRBV28 and TRBJ2-1; D may be TRBD2 (6 bases). V dropped 7 bases and J dropped 9 bases, with 22 bases sitting between them. This CDR3 contains 15 residues. The germline CDR1 and CDR2 sequences are MDHEN and SYDVKM. DNA for the CDR3: TGTGCCAGCACCCTTCTCCCCGGGGCGGGATCTGAGCAGTTCTTC. Translating gives CASTLLPGAGSEQFF.

This chain links TRBV5-5 with TRBJ2-2; 9 bases fit TRBD1. There are 16 residues in the CDR3. Trimming removed 4 bases from V and 3 bases from J; junction bases left unmatched: 7. The germline V gene encodes CDR1 SGHKS and CDR2 YYEKEE (reference sequence). The CDR3 sequence: CASSIRDRDYTGELFF. The CDR3 region has the DNA TGTGCCAGCAGCATCCGGGACAGGGACTACACCGGGGAGCTGTTTTTT.

This clonotype was detected many times. The chain has TRBV3-1 and TRBJ1-1; tentative D call: TRBD1 (6 bases). The CDR3 contains 13 residues. V lost 4 bases and J lost 4, with 10 bases in between. Germline CDR1 is LGHDT and CDR2 is YNNKEL (reference sequence). This CDR3 reads CASSPTGSTEAFF. As DNA, the CDR3 is TGTGCCAGCAGCCCTACAGGGTCCACTGAAGCTTTCTTT.

This clonotype was detected many times. For the CDR3, the DNA is TGTGCCAGCAGTTCCTACCAGGACAGTAGGCAGCCCCAGCATTTT. Amino acid sequence: CASSSYQDSRQPQHF. The rearrangement uses TRBV6-2 or TRBV6-3 and TRBJ1-5; D is possibly TRBD1 (6 bases). The CDR3 runs to 15 residues. Germline V gene sequence: CDR1 MNHEY, CDR2 SVGEGT. Trimming shortened V by 4 bases and J by 7 bases, and 17 bases separated the two germline ends.

This clonotype was found a few times. This rearrangement joins TRBV7-9 to TRBJ2-1; TRBD2 is a possible D gene (6 bases). V lost 5 bases and J lost 0, with 14 bases in between. CDR3 length: 16 amino acids. Germline V CDR1 and CDR2: SEHNR, FQNEAQ (reference sequence). The CDR3 nucleotides are TGTGCCAGCAGCACATGGGGGGAGAGCTCCTACAATGAGCAGTTCTTC. Translating it yields CASSTWGESSYNEQFF.

This clonotype appeared a few times. The chain combines TRBV7-9 with TRBJ2-2; the match to TRBD1 covers 7 bases. CDR1 is SEHNR and CDR2 is FQNEAQ in the germline V gene (reference sequence). With 5 bases clipped from V and 2 bases from J, the junction kept 14 bases outside the gene matches. The CDR3 has 18 residues. CDR3 bases: TGTGCCAGCAGCCCACCAGATCACAGGGGCGACAACACCGGGGAGCTGTTTTTT. Translating it yields CASSPPDHRGDNTGELFF.

This clonotype was recorded at least ten times. The chain employs TRBV4-2 and TRBJ1-4; tentative D call: TRBD1 (6 bases). Per the germline V gene, CDR1 is LGHNA and CDR2 is YNFKEQ. The CDR3 is 16 amino acids. Trimming removed 3 bases from V and 0 bases from J, with 11 bases in between. In nucleotides, the CDR3 is TGTGCCAGCAGCCAGGTGGACAGTGCAACTAATGAAAAACTGTTTTTT. This sequence encodes CASSQVDSATNEKLFF.

This clonotype has more than one count but fewer than ten. V is TRBV28 and J is TRBJ1-5; 12 bases line up with TRBD1. Germline trimming cut 6 bases from V and 5 bases from J; bases unmatched to any gene: 14. The V gene's germline CDR1 is MDHEN and CDR2 SYDVKM. The CDR3 spans 18 residues. The CDR3 region is CASSDGTGGFRSDQPQHF. DNA for the CDR3: TGTGCCAGCAGCGACGGGACAGGGGGCTTTCGGAGCGATCAGCCCCAGCATTTT.

The CDR3 is CAWSVLQGGEAFF. CDR3 nucleotide sequence: TGTGCCTGGAGTGTACTACAGGGAGGTGAAGCTTTCTTT. The V call is TRBV30, the J call TRBJ1-1, with D perhaps TRBD1 (6 bases). CDR1 is GTSNPN and CDR2 is SVGIG in the germline V gene (reference sequence). This CDR3 is 13 amino acids long. V dropped 0 bases and J dropped 7 bases, with 12 bases sitting between them.

This chain connects TRBV20-1 to TRBJ1-5, with D unresolved. Germline V CDR1 and CDR2: DFQATT, SNEGSKA (reference sequence). Between the trimmed V and J ends, which lost 1 base and 1 base, there was a span of 11 bases. The CDR3 runs to 15 residues. This CDR3 reads CSARAGFQSNQPQHF. The CDR3 coding sequence is TGCAGTGCTAGAGCCGGGTTTCAAAGCAATCAGCCCCAGCATTTT.

This clonotype was seen repeatedly, ten times or more. This rearrangement joins TRBV30 to TRBJ1-1, with unresolved D. Trimming shortened V by 0 bases and J by 3 bases, and 11 bases separated the two germline ends. Germline V gene sequence: CDR1 GTSNPN, CDR2 SVGIG (reference sequence). The CDR3 runs 14 residues. The CDR3 loop is CAWSVVGLDTEAFF. The CDR3 DNA sequence: TGTGCCTGGAGTGTAGTAGGGTTGGACACTGAAGCTTTCTTT.

This clonotype was counted many times. This CDR3 is CASSPQGASIDTQYF. The CDR3 DNA follows: TGTGCCAGCAGCCCTCAGGGAGCTAGCATCGATACGCAGTATTTT. V is TRBV9 and J is TRBJ2-3; tentatively, D is TRBD1 or TRBD2 (5 bases each). CDR3 length equals 15 residues. Trimming left V 4 bases short and J 6 bases short, with 18 bases between. Germline V gene sequence: CDR1 SGDLS, CDR2 YYNGEE.

The CDR3 here is CASSLEGTSTPDTQYF. CDR3 DNA: TGTGCCAGCAGCTTAGAGGGGACTAGCACACCAGATACGCAGTATTTT. This chain connects TRBV7-6 to TRBJ2-3; 9 nucleotides line up with TRBD2. The junction had 6 bases not matched to a gene; V was cut back by 1 base and J by 4 bases. The CDR3 has 16 residues. Germline loops: CDR1 SGHVS, CDR2 FNYEAQ.

Turning to this clonotype: One base away lies a much larger clone, so this may be a sequencing read error. The J gene is TRBJ2-7, the V gene TRBV5-6; the D call may be TRBD1 or TRBD2 (5 bases each). The germline gives CDR1 SGHDT, CDR2 YYEEEE. The CDR3 covers 15 residues. CDR3 protein: CASSLAGTGTYEQHF. The CDR3 region has the DNA TGTGCCAGCAGCTTGGCCGGGACGGGAACCTACGAGCAGCACTTC. The whole variable domain, remainder taken from reference TRBV5-6 and TRBJ2-7, is DAGVTQSPTHLIKTRGQQVTLRCSPKSGHDTVSWYQQALGQGPQFIFQYYEEEERQRGNFPDRFSGHQFPNYSSELNVNALLLGDSALYLCASSLAGTGTYEQHFGPGTRLTVT.

This clonotype was observed at least ten times. The chain is built from TRBV11-2 and TRBJ2-1, with D possibly called TRBD1 or TRBD2 (5 bases each). Germline V gives CDR1 SGHAT, CDR2 FQNNGV. Trimming stripped 1 base from V and 0 bases from J, with 10 bases between. The CDR3 is 16 residues long. CDR3 nucleotide sequence: TGTGCCAGCAGCTTAGGGGGGATGGTCTCCTACAATGAGCAGTTCTTC. Residues: CASSLGGMVSYNEQFF.

In the case of this clonotype: A much larger clone lies one base from this, so it may be a read error. The chain uses TRBV7-2 and TRBJ2-7; 7 bases fit TRBD2. With 5 bases clipped from V and 3 bases from J, the junction kept 13 bases outside the gene matches. CDR1 and CDR2 (germline): SGHTA, FQGNSA. The CDR3 totals 16 residues. CDR3 nucleotide sequence: TGTGCCAGCAGCCCCAAGACTAGCCTTATCAACTACGAGCAGTACTTC. Protein: CASSPKTSLINYEQYF.

This clonotype has just a few counts. The V gene is TRBV28, the J gene TRBJ2-7; no definite D call. The CDR3 is 12 residues long. Trimming took off 6 bases at V and 6 bases at J, with 12 bases between the two ends. Germline assignment: CDR1 MDHEN and CDR2 SYDVKM. The CDR3 DNA sequence: TGTGCCAGCAGCCCATTTTCGGGCGAGCAGTACTTC. It specifies CASSPFSGEQYF.